This TCR beta chain was obtained from a study of graft-versus-host responses after intestinal transplantation. Study in general: The study gave all recipients anti-thymocyte globulin induction, then tacrolimus and steroids for two to three years.

This table comes from immunoSEQ multiplex PCR, and its TCRdb copy is limited to in-frame clones, with some not included. The table has tens of thousands of clones, roughly 95% seen once; the top ten hold around 0.53%. Study outcomes and limitations: Circulating GvH clones peaking coincided with falling HvG clones soon after transplant. Present in recipient marrow, GvH clones included some that appeared first in ileum or blood.

Germline assignment: CDR1 PRHDT and CDR2 FYEKMQ (reference sequence). Losses at the gene ends were 6 bases for V and 11 bases for J; bases not matched to a gene: 11. The CDR3 spans 13 residues. Concerning this clone: Its antigen is unidentified.

This receptor was obtained from a human donor who was the organ donor for an intestinal transplant. Sequenced here: unstimulated CD8+ T cells sorted from spleen or lymph node cells, sampled before transplant. The V call is TRBV13, the J call TRBJ2-5; 8 bases align to TRBD1. The CDR3 loop is CASSRSGGMEQYF. The CDR3 nucleotides read TGTGCCAGCAGTCGATCAGGGGGCATGGAGCAGTACTTC.